The 2 T cell receptor beta chains given below trace back to one sample, sequenced in a study of blood T cell repertoires in COVID-19. Data came from immunoSEQ multiplex PCR; TCRdb stores just in-frame clones and leaves some out. This sample carries about 70,000 clones, approximately 83% of them seen once, and the ten largest clones take roughly 12%. What was sequenced was peripheral blood. These receptors were obtained from a human donor in a cohort sampled during active COVID-19.

In this sample, this clone turned up once. The chain joins TRBV2 to TRBJ2-7; TRBD2 agrees at 7 bases. The CDR3 is 14 amino acids. With V trimmed by 4 bases and J by 6 bases, 9 bases remained unmatched. Germline V gene lookup returns CDR1 SNHLY and CDR2 FYNNEI. The CDR3 region is CASSVASGPAEQYF. The CDR3, as DNA: TGTGCCAGCAGTGTGGCTAGCGGCCCCGCCGAGCAGTACTTC.

This chain uses TRBV7-2 with TRBJ2-3, with 12 bases fitting TRBD2. The CDR3 is made up of 18 amino acids. CDR1 is SGHTA, CDR2 FQGNSA, per germline. Losses at the gene ends were 5 bases for V and 7 bases for J; bases not matched to a gene: 16. The DNA for the CDR3 is TGTGCCAGCAGCCTCACCCTCACTAGCGGGGGGAAGAGAAATACGCAGTATTTT. It specifies CASSLTLTSGGKRNTQYF.